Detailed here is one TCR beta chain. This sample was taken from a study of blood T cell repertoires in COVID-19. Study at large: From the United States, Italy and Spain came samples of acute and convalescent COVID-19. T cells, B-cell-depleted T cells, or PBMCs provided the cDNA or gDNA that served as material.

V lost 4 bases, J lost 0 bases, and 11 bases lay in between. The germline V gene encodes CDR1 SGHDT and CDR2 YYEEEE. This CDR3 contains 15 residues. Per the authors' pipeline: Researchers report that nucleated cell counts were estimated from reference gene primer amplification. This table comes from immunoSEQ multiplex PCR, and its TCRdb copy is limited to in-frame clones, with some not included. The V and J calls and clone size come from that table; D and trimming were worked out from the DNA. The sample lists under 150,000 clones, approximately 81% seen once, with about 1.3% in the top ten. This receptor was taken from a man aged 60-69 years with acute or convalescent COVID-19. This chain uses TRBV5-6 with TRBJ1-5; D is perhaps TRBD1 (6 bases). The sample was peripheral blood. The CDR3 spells CASSNDRSSNQPQHF. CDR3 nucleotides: TGTGCCAGCAGCAACGACAGGAGTAGCAATCAGCCCCAGCATTTT. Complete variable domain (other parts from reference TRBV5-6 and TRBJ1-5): DAGVTQSPTHLIKTRGQQVTLRCSPKSGHDTVSWYQQALGQGPQFIFQYYEEEERQRGNFPDRFSGHQFPNYSSELNVNALLLGDSALYLCASSNDRSSNQPQHFGDGTRLSIL.